This section outlines one T cell receptor beta chain sequence together with its context. Its target antigen remains unknown. Base qualities are missing; no much larger clone stands one base away. CDR1 SGHRS and CDR2 YFSETQ were looked up in the germline V gene. The cysteine opens and the phenylalanine closes a CDR3 of 19 amino acids. The read is trimmed to its CDR3 DNA, 57 bases read in frame from base 1. The junction shows trimming of 3 bases on V and 0 bases on J, and the gene matches do not reach 12 bases of it. TCRbeta CDR3 regions were amplified from genomic DNA using the immunoSEQ Assay, a bias-controlled multiplex PCR. Per the source publication's procedure: Within the assay, amplification of reference gene primers was used to estimate how many nucleated cells each sample contained. Sequence reads were collapsed and filtered to measure the absolute abundance of every unique TCRbeta CDR3 rearrangement. Productive Simpson clonality was computed per sample as the square root of Simpson's diversity index over productive rearrangements. The table comes from immuneACCESS by way of TCRdb, which keeps in-frame sequences with V and J called. Part of the clones is missing from these tables; in studies checked, under half for an unresolved V gene and the rest for unknown reasons. The V and J calls and the clone size are those of that table, but D and trimming were determined from the DNA. The sample table holds under 95,000 clones, of which approximately 80% were seen once. Of the sample, 11% is held by the ten largest clones.

The collaborating institutions used their own protocols to collect whole blood in K2EDTA tubes. For TCRbeta analysis, collaborators shipped samples as frozen whole blood, isolated PBMCs, or DNA extracted from either of those sample types. This sample was included in a study of blood T cell repertoires in COVID-19 (dated by TCRdb to about 2020). Turning to the overall study: Samples covering the acute and convalescent phases of COVID-19 were provided by collaborators in the United States, Italy and Spain. The prospective study material was composed of cDNA or gDNA derived from T cells, B-cell-depleted T cells, or PBMCs. Subjects who had been exposed to COVID-19, were actively infected with it, or had recovered from it provided the deeply sampled blood TCRbeta repertoires that made up the dataset. The repertoires were released in a freely available public database meant as a resource for research on the immune response to SARS-CoV-2. The samples were drawn from two sources: the first 160 participants of the ongoing ImmuneRACE study, and 1,254 subjects contributed by 6 global collaborators. Sample metadata almost always included a de-identified subject ID, COVID-19 status, age in years and sex. Where HLA class I and class II types were available, the types were taken from metadata supplied by the sample provider, not from assay-based typing.

Findings and caveats that apply to the study as a whole: Clinical and demographic metadata were provided uncurated, with the amount varying by source and participant.

The sequenced sample consisted of peripheral blood. The chain is encoded by TRBV5-1 joined to TRBJ2-7, and TRBD2 matches 13 of the central bases. The clonotype originates from a man aged 45-65 years with acute or convalescent COVID-19. The DNA is TGCGCCAGCAGCTACCGGGCCTCAGGGACTAGCGGGACCTCCTACGAGCAGTACTTC. Its translation is CASSYRASGTSGTSYEQYF.